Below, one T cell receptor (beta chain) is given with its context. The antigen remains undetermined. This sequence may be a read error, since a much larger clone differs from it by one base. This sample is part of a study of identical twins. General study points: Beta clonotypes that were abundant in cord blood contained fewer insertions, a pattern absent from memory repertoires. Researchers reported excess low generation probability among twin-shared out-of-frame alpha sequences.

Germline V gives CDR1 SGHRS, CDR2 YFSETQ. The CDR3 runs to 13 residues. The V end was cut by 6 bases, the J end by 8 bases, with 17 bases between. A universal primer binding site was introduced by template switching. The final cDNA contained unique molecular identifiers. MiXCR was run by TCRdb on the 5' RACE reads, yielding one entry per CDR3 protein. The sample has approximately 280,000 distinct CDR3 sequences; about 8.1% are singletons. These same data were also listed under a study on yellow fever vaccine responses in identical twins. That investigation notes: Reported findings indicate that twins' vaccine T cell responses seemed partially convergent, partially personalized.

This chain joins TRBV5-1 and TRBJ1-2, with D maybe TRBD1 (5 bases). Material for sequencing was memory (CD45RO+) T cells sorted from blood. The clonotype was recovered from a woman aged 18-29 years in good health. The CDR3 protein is CASIPTGSYGYTF. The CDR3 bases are TGCGCCAGCATACCAACAGGTAGTTACGGCTACACCTTC.